A single T cell receptor beta chain is shown here with its context. This sample was taken from a study of blood T cell repertoires in COVID-19. Clones were sequenced by immunoSEQ multiplex PCR, and TCRdb holds only the in-frame ones, with some missing. In the table there are about 36,000 clones, 85% to 90% of which are singletons. Trimming shortened V by 5 bases and J by 2 bases, and 10 bases separated the two germline ends. The CDR3 has 14 residues. The V gene's germline CDR1 is SQVTM and CDR2 ANQGSEA. This sequence originates from a man in his sixties with active or convalescent COVID-19. V gene TRBV29-1 combines with J gene TRBJ2-6; no clear D gene. Sequencing was done on a sample of peripheral blood. The CDR3 loop is CSVRVSTGANVLTF. The CDR3 bases are TGCAGCGTTCGGGTTTCGACTGGGGCCAACGTCCTGACTTTC.